These 28 T cell receptor beta chains were all obtained from the same sample, sequenced in a study of shared T cell receptors in the human thymus (dated by TCRdb to 2020 to 2023). Library prep was done by the immunoSEQ multiplex PCR assay. TCRdb mirrors the immuneACCESS table, restricted to in-frame sequences. Some clones are absent from its copies; in checked studies, under half trace to an unresolved V gene, and the reason for the others is unknown. The table for this sample lists approximately 660,000 clones; around 87% of them were counted only once. The ten largest account for about 0.01% of the sample. This same sample was also taken into another study, of human thymus T cells.

Material: thymocytes. Source of these receptors: a boy younger than two with a congenital heart defect. Donor details come from another sample of the same person, matched by shared clones.

In its sample, this clone was seen once. The V and J genes are TRBV4-3 and TRBJ2-7; possibly TRBD1 for D (5 bases). From germline, CDR1 is LGHNA and CDR2 YSLEER. V was trimmed by 4 bases and J by 2 bases, leaving 18 bases between them. This CDR3 has 16 amino acids. This chain's CDR3 is CASSPRPRQPTYEQYF. For the CDR3, the DNA is TGCGCCAGCAGCCCTCGCCCCCGACAGCCAACCTACGAGCAGTACTTC.

The chain uses TRBV6-7 and TRBJ1-5, with 11 nucleotides matching TRBD1. TRBV6-7 is filed as an ORF, its function uncertain. The CDR3 sequence is 19 residues long. Losses at the gene ends were 6 bases for V and 0 bases for J; bases not matched to a gene: 13. The CDR3 DNA reads as TGTGCCAGCAGCCCTCCGGGACAGGGGGACCTTTATAGCAATCAGCCCCAGCATTTT. Translated, it gives CASSPPGQGDLYSNQPQHF.

V is TRBV4-2 and J is TRBJ2-3, with 11 bases fitting TRBD2. The CDR3 length is 21 residues. In germline, CDR1 is LGHNA, CDR2 YNFKEQ. V lost 4 bases and J lost 3; bases outside the gene matches: 21. Here the CDR3 DNA reads TGTGCCAGCAGCCCTGGGGATAGCGGGAGGGCCCCAAAAACCTCAACAGATACGCAGTATTTT. Translated, it gives CASSPGDSGRAPKTSTDTQYF.

The table lists this clone with a few counts. The chain is built from TRBV30 and TRBJ2-1, with 7 nucleotides matching TRBD2. The CDR3 is 13 amino acids. The germline CDR1 and CDR2 sequences are GTSNPN and SVGIG (reference sequence). V dropped 6 bases and J dropped 10; count of bases not matched to a gene: 12. The CDR3: CACRTGGGPEQFF. For the CDR3, the DNA is TGTGCCTGCCGGACGGGAGGAGGGCCGGAGCAGTTCTTC.

The chain recombines TRBV5-1 with TRBJ1-1, with 7 bases fitting TRBD1. The V gene's germline CDR1 is SGHRS and CDR2 YFSETQ. With 0 bases clipped from V and 1 base from J, the junction kept 3 bases outside the gene matches. The CDR3 has 15 residues. The chain's CDR3 is CASSLEGARNTEAFF. DNA for the CDR3: TGCGCCAGCAGCTTGGAGGGGGCCCGGAACACTGAAGCTTTCTTT.

The genes are TRBV6-5 and TRBJ1-2, with no clear D. CDR3 length equals 13 residues. Trimming took 8 bases from V and 3 from J, leaving 13 bases between them. Per germline, CDR1 MNHEY and CDR2 SVGAGI. The CDR3 here is CASEKGADYGYTF. CDR3 nucleotide sequence: TGTGCCAGCGAGAAGGGAGCGGACTATGGCTACACCTTC.

V and J are TRBV21-1 and TRBJ2-4; TRBD1 is taken as the D call from the table, unchecked against the DNA. TRBV21-1 is shown as a pseudogene. CDR3 size: 15 residues. DNA for the CDR3: TGTGCCAGCAGCAAGCTCGGACAGGGCAAAAACATTCAGTACTTC. It specifies CASSKLGQGKNIQYF.

The chain recombines TRBV4-1 with TRBJ2-7; 7 bases fit TRBD2. Germline CDR1 MGHRA, CDR2 YSYEKL. The CDR3 contains 15 residues. V lost 3 bases and J lost 2; bases outside the gene matches: 7. CDR3 in DNA: TGCGCCAGCAGCCACAGTAGCGGGTCCCCCTACGAGCAGTACTTC. Translating it yields CASSHSSGSPYEQYF.

The rearrangement joins TRBV15 to TRBJ2-3; 10 bases match TRBD2. CDR3 length: 12 residues. The germline gives CDR1 LNHNV, CDR2 YYDKDF (reference sequence). V shed 7 bases and J 5 bases; nucleotides not matched to a gene: 0. CDR3 sequence: CATIAGGDTQYF. The CDR3 DNA follows: TGTGCCACCATAGCGGGAGGAGATACGCAGTATTTT.

This CDR3 reads CASSNHTEPRNYGYTF. The DNA of the CDR3 is TGCGCCAGCAGCAATCACACGGAACCCAGGAACTATGGCTACACCTTC. The chain couples TRBV4-3 to TRBJ1-2; unclear D gene. Trimming cost V 5 bases and J 2 bases, with 18 bases left between them. This CDR3 has 16 amino acids. In germline, CDR1 is LGHNA, CDR2 YSLEER.

This sequence joins TRBV28 and TRBJ2-7; 10 bases map to TRBD2. Trimming at V came to 9 bases and at J to 3 bases, leaving 8 bases not matched to a gene. CDR1 is MDHEN, CDR2 SYDVKM, per germline. The CDR3 is 14 residues long. The CDR3 DNA reads as TGTGCCAGTAGGACTAGCGGACCAGGCTACGAGCAGTACTTC. Encoded protein: CASRTSGPGYEQYF. The whole variable domain, remainder taken from reference TRBV28 and TRBJ2-7, is DVKVTQSSRYLVKRTGEKVFLECVQDMDHENMFWYRQDPGLGLRLIYFSYDVKMKEKGDIPEGYSVSREKKERFSLILESASTNQTSMYLCASRTSGPGYEQYFGPGTRLTVT.

J is TRBJ2-1 and V is TRBV2; possibly TRBD2 for D (6 bases). V lost 4 bases to trimming and J lost 7 bases, with 20 bases between them. This CDR3 contains 16 residues. Germline V gene data show CDR1 as SNHLY and CDR2 as FYNNEI. The DNA for the CDR3 is TGTGCCAGCAGTGGGGAACCGGGACTCCTACCTAATGAGCAGTTCTTC. Translation: CASSGEPGLLPNEQFF. Complete variable domain (other parts from reference TRBV2 and TRBJ2-1): EPEVTQTPSHQVTQMGQEVILRCVPISNHLYFYWYRQILGQKVEFLVSFYNNEISEKSEIFDDQFSVERPDGSNFTLKIRSTKLEDSAMYFCASSGEPGLLPNEQFFGPGTRLTVL.

This rearrangement joins TRBV9 to TRBJ2-2, with 7 bases aligning to TRBD2. The CDR3 totals 16 residues. J gave up 5 bases and V 0 bases, and 7 bases lay outside the gene matches. Germline V lookup: CDR1 SGDLS, CDR2 YYNGEE. The CDR3 loop reads CASSVEDGRRTGELFF. DNA for the CDR3: TGTGCCAGCAGCGTAGAGGACGGGAGGCGGACCGGGGAGCTGTTTTTT.

The V and J genes are TRBV4-2 and TRBJ1-2; tentatively, D is TRBD1 (5 bases). This CDR3 is built from 16 residues. V lost 1 base to trimming and J lost 0 bases, with 12 bases between them. CDR1 and CDR2 from the germline V gene are LGHNA and YNFKEQ. The CDR3 here is CASSQGGTGANYGYTF. CDR3 in DNA: TGTGCCAGCAGCCAAGGGGGGACGGGAGCTAACTATGGCTACACCTTC.

V and J are TRBV5-6 and TRBJ1-2; TRBD1 matches 8 bases. Germline V lookup: CDR1 SGHDT, CDR2 YYEEEE. With V trimmed by 0 bases and J by 0 bases, 1 base remained unmatched. The CDR3 has 15 residues. Here the CDR3 reads CASSLGDRPNYGYTF. In nucleotides, the CDR3 is TGTGCCAGCAGCTTGGGGGACAGGCCTAACTATGGCTACACCTTC.

The genes are TRBV6-5 and TRBJ1-2, with TRBD1 as a possible D gene (6 bases). The CDR3 is 14 residues long. Trimming took 2 bases from V and 4 from J, leaving 11 bases between them. Germline CDR1 reads MNHEY; CDR2 reads SVGAGI. CDR3 loop: CASSYDGTLYGYTF. The CDR3 DNA sequence: TGTGCCAGCAGTTACGACGGGACACTCTATGGCTACACCTTC.

V and J are TRBV12-5 and TRBJ2-1; D is perhaps TRBD2 (6 bases). Germline loops: CDR1 LGHNT, CDR2 FRNRAP. Trimming took off 5 bases at V and 8 bases at J, with 16 bases between the two ends. The CDR3 extends over 14 amino acids. CDR3 loop: CASGPTLSGDEQFF. The CDR3 DNA reads as TGTGCTAGTGGTCCTACCCTTAGCGGCGATGAGCAGTTCTTC. Full variable domain (remainder filled in from reference TRBV12-5 and TRBJ2-1): DARVTQTPRHKVTEMGQEVTMRCQPILGHNTVFWYRQTMMQGLELLAYFRNRAPLDDSGMPKDRFSAEMPDATLATLKIQPSEPRDSAVYFCASGPTLSGDEQFFGPGTRLTVL.

Only one count was recorded for this clone. This chain uses TRBV6-1 with TRBJ1-4, with 7 bases that match TRBD1. This CDR3 has 15 amino acids. The trim removed 8 bases at V and 9 bases at J, leaving 15 bases unmatched. Per the germline V gene, CDR1 is MNHNS and CDR2 is SASEGT. CDR3 region: CASEAYRGRLKKLFF. The CDR3 nucleotides read TGTGCCAGCGAAGCCTACAGGGGAAGGTTGAAAAAACTGTTTTTT.

The V gene is TRBV6-5, the J gene TRBJ2-3; tentative D call: TRBD2 (6 bases). The CDR3 loop spans 14 amino acids. Germline-derived CDR1 and CDR2 are MNHEY and SVGAGI. V was pared by 4 bases and J by 1 base, with 9 bases between. The CDR3 nucleotides are TGTGCCAGCAGTTCCAGGGACTGCACAGATACGCAGTATTTT. It codes for CASSSRDCTDTQYF.

Points on this clone: Additional DNA sequences in this sample encode the identical CDR3. The rearrangement joins TRBV18 to TRBJ2-1, with D possibly TRBD2 on 6 matching bases. The CDR3 runs 16 residues. The V and J ends lost 1 base and 0 bases respectively, with 10 bases between them. CDR1 and CDR2 from the germline V gene are KGHSH and LQKENI. The CDR3 bases are TGTGCCAGCTCACCACGGGCGGGAAGCTCCTACAATGAGCAGTTCTTC. Its translation: CASSPRAGSSYNEQFF. Supplemented by reference TRBV18 and TRBJ2-1, the full variable domain reads NAGVMQNPRHLVRRRGQEARLRCSPMKGHSHVYWYRQLPEEGLKFMVYLQKENIIDESGMPKERFSAEFPKEGPSILRIQQVVRGDSAAYFCASSPRAGSSYNEQFFGPGTRLTVL.

J is TRBJ1-1 and V is TRBV6-6; D is undetermined. The CDR3 contains 12 residues. The V end lost 5 bases, the J end lost 0 bases, and 4 bases lay between the germline ends. The germline V gene has CDR1 MNHNY and CDR2 SVGAGI (reference sequence). The CDR3 region has the DNA TGTGCCAGCAGTCGGGTGAACACTGAAGCTTTCTTT. Translation: CASSRVNTEAFF.

The chain recombines TRBV12-5 with TRBJ1-5; TRBD1 matches 7 bases. Trimming took 3 bases from V and 0 from J; bases not matched to a gene: 23. The CDR3 has 22 amino acids. Germline V gene sequence: CDR1 LGHNT, CDR2 FRNRAP. The CDR3 sequence: CASGFDPSGGGWVWYSNQPQHF. Here the CDR3 DNA reads TGTGCTAGTGGTTTTGACCCCTCAGGGGGAGGATGGGTATGGTATAGCAATCAGCCCCAGCATTTT.

The chain is built from TRBV11-1 and TRBJ1-3; D remains ambiguous. Trimming pared 3 bases from V and 0 bases from J, leaving 9 bases between. Germline V gene lookup returns CDR1 SGHAT and CDR2 FQDESV (reference sequence). This CDR3 contains 15 residues. The CDR3 nucleotides read TGTGCCAGCAGCTTCGGTCCCCACTCTGGAAACACCATATATTTT. The encoded protein is CASSFGPHSGNTIYF.

The V and J genes are TRBV27 and TRBJ2-7; 10 bases fit TRBD1. This CDR3 region has 15 residues. J was trimmed by 4 bases and V by 6 bases; bases with no gene match: 9. Germline loops: CDR1 MNHEY, CDR2 SMNVEV (reference sequence). CDR3 sequence reads: CASSDRQGAGYEQYF. The CDR3 bases are TGTGCCAGCAGCGATCGACAGGGGGCAGGGTACGAGCAGTACTTC.

The chain employs TRBV28 and TRBJ2-3, with TRBD2 matching over 11 bases. Losses at the gene ends were 5 bases for V and 4 bases for J; bases not matched to a gene: 8. The CDR3 runs to 16 residues. Germline CDR1 is MDHEN and CDR2 is SYDVKM. In nucleotides, the CDR3 is TGTGCCAGCAGTCTTGGCCTAGCGGGAGGCCCAGATACGCAGTATTTT. Its translation: CASSLGLAGGPDTQYF.

This clone came up once. The genes are TRBV5-5 and TRBJ1-5; TRBD1 matches 8 bases. V gave up 0 bases and J gave up 6 bases; unmatched junction bases: 11. The germline CDR1 and CDR2 sequences are SGHKS and YYEKEE (reference sequence). This CDR3 has 17 amino acids. This CDR3 is CASSLGSGGHLGQPQHF. Written as DNA, the CDR3 is TGTGCCAGCAGCTTGGGTTCAGGGGGCCACCTAGGTCAGCCCCAGCATTTT.

In its sample, this clone was seen once. This sequence joins TRBV6-5 and TRBJ1-4; maybe TRBD1 (6 bases). Germline V gives CDR1 MNHEY, CDR2 SVGAGI. The V and J ends lost 5 bases and 3 bases respectively, with 13 bases between them. CDR3 length: 15 residues. This CDR3 reads CASSPTGIANEKLFF. CDR3 nucleotide sequence: TGTGCCAGCAGTCCCACAGGGATCGCTAATGAAAAACTGTTTTTT.

The chain is built from TRBV7-9 and TRBJ2-1; 7 bases are shared with TRBD2. The CDR3 contains 17 residues. V was pared by 5 bases and J by 0 bases, with 10 bases of the junction left unmatched. Per germline, CDR1 SEHNR and CDR2 FQNEAQ (reference sequence). As DNA, the CDR3 is TGTGCCAGCAGCCGTTCGACGGGAGGACGCTCCTACAATGAGCAGTTCTTC. Amino acid sequence: CASSRSTGGRSYNEQFF.